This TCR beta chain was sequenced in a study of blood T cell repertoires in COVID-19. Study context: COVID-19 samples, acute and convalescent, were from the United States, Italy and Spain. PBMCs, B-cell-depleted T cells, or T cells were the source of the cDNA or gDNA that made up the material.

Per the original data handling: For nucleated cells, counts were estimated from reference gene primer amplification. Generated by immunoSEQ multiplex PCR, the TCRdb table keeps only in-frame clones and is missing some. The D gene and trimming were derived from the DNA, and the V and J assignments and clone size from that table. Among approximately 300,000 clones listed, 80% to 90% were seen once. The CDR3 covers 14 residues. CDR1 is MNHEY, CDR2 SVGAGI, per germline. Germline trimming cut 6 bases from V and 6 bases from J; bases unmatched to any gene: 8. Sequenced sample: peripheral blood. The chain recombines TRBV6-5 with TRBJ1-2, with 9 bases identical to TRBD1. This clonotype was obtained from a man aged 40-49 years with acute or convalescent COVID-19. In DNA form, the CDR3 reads TGTGCCAGCAGCCTGAACAGGGGGCGGGATGGCTACACCTTC. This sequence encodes CASSLNRGRDGYTF.